This section outlines one T cell receptor (beta chain) sequence together with its context. This specimen belongs to a study of technical replicates of blood from several donors. Generated by immunoSEQ multiplex PCR, the TCRdb table keeps only in-frame clones and is missing some. The sample includes 55,000 to 75,000 clones, approximately 86% of them seen just once. The V gene end was trimmed by 1 base and the J gene end by 3 bases; junction bases not matched to a gene: 3. The CDR3 length is 15 residues. Germline values: CDR1 PRHDT, CDR2 FYEKMQ (reference sequence). The sequenced material came from PBMCs. The V gene is TRBV13, the J gene TRBJ2-7; 10 nucleotides line up with TRBD2. The source is a human donor in good health. Some clones in this sample may be carry-over from other donors' samples. The CDR3 DNA reads TGTGCCAGCAGCTTAGAAGGGACTAGCGACTACGAGCAGTACTTC. Translated: CASSLEGTSDYEQYF.